Listed below are T cell receptor beta chains from one sample, sequenced in a study of T cells in Graves' hyperthyroidism and ophthalmopathy. TCRdb re-derived calls from the multiplex PCR reads in MiXCR, one entry per CDR3 protein. The sample lists roughly 380,000 distinct CDR3 sequences; about a sixth were seen once. Sequencing used blood. These receptor sequences come from a woman between 40 and 55 years old with Graves' ophthalmopathy. CDR3s include the opening cysteine and the closing phenylalanine or tryptophan. The D gene is left open where the match is weak. The size of a clone is reported for some rows only, either as once, few or many, or as a class for expanded clones.

many TRBJ2-5 TRBV3-1 . CASSPSVLETQYF TGTGCCAGCAGCCCTAGCGTACTTGAGACCCAGTACTTC
. TRBJ1-1 TRBV5-6 . CASSLQQGGNTEAFF TGTGCCAGCAGCCTCCAACAGGGAGGGAACACTGAAGCTTTCTTT
few TRBJ1-2 TRBV5-1 . CASSLDVGTSYPPTF TGCGCCAGCAGCTTGGATGTTGGGACATCCTATCCTCCTACATTC
. TRBJ2-7 TRBV12-3/TRBV12-4 TRBD2 CASSISGRGRAEQYF TGTGCCAGCAGTATTAGCGGGAGGGGACGGGCCGAGCAGTACTTC
many TRBJ2-5 TRBV5-1 TRBD2 CASSLLAANFQETQYF TGCGCCAGCAGCCTACTAGCGGCGAATTTCCAAGAGACCCAGTACTTC
many TRBJ2-7 TRBV6-1 . CASSEAWGASYEQYF TGTGCCAGCAGTGAAGCTTGGGGGGCCTCCTACGAGCAGTACTTC
many TRBJ1-1 TRBV5-6 . CASSFAGGQNTEAFF TGTGCCAGCAGCTTTGCGGGGGGACAGAACACTGAAGCTTTCTTT
. TRBJ2-7 TRBV12-3/TRBV12-4 TRBD1 CASSLGTGIKDEQYF TGTGCCAGCAGCCTCGGGACAGGGATCAAGGACGAGCAGTACTTC
many TRBJ2-5 TRBV28 TRBD2 CASSSGRYETQYF TGTGCCAGCAGTAGCGGGAGGTATGAGACCCAGTACTTC
many TRBJ2-5 TRBV20-1 . CSATSFSGAQETQYF TGCAGTGCTACGTCGTTCTCCGGCGCCCAGGAGACCCAGTACTTC
many TRBJ2-7 TRBV11-1 . CASSLGASAPFYEQYF TGTGCCAGCAGCTTAGGGGCGAGTGCACCGTTTTACGAGCAGTACTTC
many TRBJ2-5 TRBV3-1 TRBD2 CASSQEPSGRVETQYF TGTGCCAGCAGCCAAGAACCTAGCGGGAGGGTGGAGACCCAGTACTTC
. TRBJ2-2 TRBV7-3 . CASSLLDGELFF TGTGCCAGCAGCTTACTCGATGGGGAGCTGTTTTTT
. TRBJ1-5 TRBV12-3/TRBV12-4 . CASSLDANQPQHF TGTGCCAGCAGTTTAGACGCAAATCAGCCCCAGCATTTT
many TRBJ2-5 TRBV6-2/TRBV6-3 TRBD1 CASSYGTGTLQETQYF TGTGCCAGCAGTTACGGGACAGGGACTCTCCAAGAGACCCAGTACTTC
. TRBJ1-5 TRBV11-1 TRBD1 CASSVHDRVYSSNQPQPF TGTGCCAGCAGCGTACACGACAGGGTTTATTCTAGCAATCAGCCCCAGCCTTTT
many TRBJ2-2 TRBV11-2 . CASSRGSGELFF TGTGCCAGCAGCCGCGGGTCCGGGGAGCTGTTTTTT
. TRBJ2-5 TRBV7-2 TRBD2 CASSLVSVAGETQYF TGTGCCAGCAGCTTAGTGTCGGTAGCGGGAGAGACCCAGTACTTC
many TRBJ2-3 TRBV12-3/TRBV12-4 . CASSLRPGDEGGWRQYF TGTGCCAGCAGTTTAAGGCCGGGGGACGAGGGGGGATGGAGGCAGTATTTT
many TRBJ1-1 TRBV6-5 . CASTFGRNTEAFF TGTGCCAGCACCTTTGGTAGGAACACTGAAGCTTTCTTT
many TRBJ2-4 TRBV28 . CASSPDWALAKNIQYF TGTGCCAGCAGTCCTGACTGGGCATTAGCCAAAAACATTCAGTACTTC
many TRBJ2-4 TRBV20-1 . CSARPPTAENIQYF TGCAGTGCTAGACCTCCGACAGCCGAAAACATTCAGTACTTC
many TRBJ2-3 TRBV15 . CATSSRAATDTQYF TGTGCCACCAGCTCCCGAGCGGCCACAGATACGCAGTATTTT
. TRBJ2-2 TRBV10-3 TRBD2 CAISSSGVREWAGELFF TGTGCCATCAGCTCATCGGGGGTGCGGGAGTGGGCCGGGGAGCTGTTTTTT
many TRBJ2-7 TRBV6-1 . CASRGQKADQYF TGTGCCAGCCGAGGACAAAAAGCTGATCAGTACTTC
many TRBJ1-2 TRBV5-1 TRBD1 CASSLGTGGVNGYTF TGCGCCAGCAGCTTGGGGACAGGGGGCGTTAATGGCTACACCTTC
many TRBJ1-1 TRBV20-1 TRBD1 CSAPRQGNTEAFF TGCAGTGCGCCAAGACAGGGGAACACTGAAGCTTTCTTT
many TRBJ1-5 TRBV12-3/TRBV12-4 TRBD1 CASSLDGTGGKPQHF TGTGCCAGCAGTTTAGATGGGACAGGGGGCAAGCCCCAGCATTTT
many TRBJ2-7 TRBV6-1 TRBD2 CASSIAGAFPYEQYF TGTGCCAGCAGTATAGCGGGAGCTTTTCCCTACGAGCAGTACTTC
many TRBJ2-6 TRBV7-2 TRBD2 CASSLSGSTYSGANVLTF TGTGCCAGCAGCTTAAGCGGGAGCACCTACTCTGGGGCCAACGTCCTGACTTTC
many TRBJ1-1 TRBV12-3/TRBV12-4 . CASSSFDTEAFF TGTGCCAGCAGCAGTTTTGACACTGAAGCTTTCTTT
many TRBJ1-1 TRBV20-1 . CSARGKRNTEAFF TGCAGTGCTAGAGGGAAGAGGAACACTGAAGCTTTCTTT
many TRBJ1-2 TRBV28 TRBD1 CAHPGTGGNGYTF TGTGCCCACCCCGGGACAGGGGGCAATGGCTACACCTTC
many TRBJ2-7 TRBV12-3/TRBV12-4 . CASSYRTTYEQYF TGTGCCAGCAGTTACAGGACGACCTACGAGCAGTACTTC
many TRBJ2-6 TRBV9 TRBD1 CASSDRGQGTSGANVLTF TGTGCCAGCAGCGACCGCGGACAGGGGACTTCTGGGGCCAACGTCCTGACTTTC
many TRBJ2-2 TRBV29-1 TRBD1 CSVQRDRGTGELFF TGCAGCGTTCAGAGGGACAGGGGGACCGGGGAGCTGTTTTTT
many TRBJ1-2 TRBV24-1 . CATSVANNYGYTF TGTGCCACTTCAGTCGCCAATAACTATGGCTACACCTTC
. TRBJ1-3 TRBV6-2/TRBV6-3 . CASSYGGAGNTIYF TGTGCCAGCAGTTACGGCGGGGCTGGAAACACCATATATTTT
many TRBJ2-2 TRBV9 . CASSTTEPGELFF TGTGCCAGCAGCACAACCGAGCCCGGGGAGCTGTTTTTT
. TRBJ2-5 TRBV3-1 . CASSPPVEETQYF TGTGCCAGCAGCCCCCCAGTGGAAGAGACCCAGTACTTC
many TRBJ1-5 TRBV29-1 . CSVVWGLGQPQHF TGCAGCGTTGTATGGGGGCTCGGGCAGCCCCAGCATTTT
. TRBJ2-5 TRBV28 . CASSLLVGAGTQYF TGTGCCAGCAGCTTACTGGTCGGTGCGGGGACACAGTACTTC
. TRBJ2-2 TRBV7-2 . CASSERASETGELFF TGTGCCAGCAGCGAGCGGGCTAGTGAAACCGGGGAGCTGTTTTTT
many TRBJ2-7 TRBV27 . CASSLYTGSDEQYF TGTGCCAGCAGTTTATATACGGGTTCAGACGAGCAGTACTTC
many TRBJ1-2 TRBV4-2 . CASSQGTGTAYGYTF TGTGCCAGCAGCCAAGGAACCGGGACGGCCTACGGCTACACCTTC
. TRBJ2-7 TRBV29-1 . CSYRVGSSYEQSF TGCAGCTACCGGGTGGGGAGCTCCTACGAGCAGTCCTTC
many TRBJ1-2 TRBV5-1 . CASSLDLNHDGYTF TGCGCCAGCAGCTTGGATCTCAACCATGATGGCTACACCTTC
many TRBJ1-2 TRBV30 . CAWSVRGGGYTF TGTGCCTGGAGTGTAAGAGGTGGAGGCTACACCTTC
many TRBJ2-5 TRBV7-6 . CASSLGRGWDQTQYF TGTGCCAGCAGCTTAGGGAGGGGTTGGGATCAGACCCAGTACTTC